Given below is one T cell receptor beta chain in context. Trimming cost V 7 bases and J 4 bases, with 11 bases left between them. This CDR3 has 12 residues. Per germline, CDR1 SNHLY and CDR2 FYNNEI. 60 Vbeta and 13 Jbeta primers were used in PCR. Clones were read by immunoSEQ multiplex PCR, and TCRdb kept only the in-frame ones, dropping some. The sample yields 100,000 to 150,000 clones, over 60% seen once. These data come from a study of cytomegalovirus exposure and HLA in healthy donors. The specimen sequenced was PBMCs. The clonotype was recovered from a woman aged 40 to 50 in good health and CMV-seropositive. The rearrangement uses TRBV2 and TRBJ2-7; the D gene is possibly TRBD2 (6 bases). CDR3 DNA sequence: TGTGCCAGCATGGTCGGGGGATACGAGCAGTACTTC. Amino acid sequence: CASMVGGYEQYF. Complete variable domain (other parts from reference TRBV2 and TRBJ2-7): EPEVTQTPSHQVTQMGQEVILRCVPISNHLYFYWYRQILGQKVEFLVSFYNNEISEKSEIFDDQFSVERPDGSNFTLKIRSTKLEDSAMYFCASMVGGYEQYFGPGTRLTVT.